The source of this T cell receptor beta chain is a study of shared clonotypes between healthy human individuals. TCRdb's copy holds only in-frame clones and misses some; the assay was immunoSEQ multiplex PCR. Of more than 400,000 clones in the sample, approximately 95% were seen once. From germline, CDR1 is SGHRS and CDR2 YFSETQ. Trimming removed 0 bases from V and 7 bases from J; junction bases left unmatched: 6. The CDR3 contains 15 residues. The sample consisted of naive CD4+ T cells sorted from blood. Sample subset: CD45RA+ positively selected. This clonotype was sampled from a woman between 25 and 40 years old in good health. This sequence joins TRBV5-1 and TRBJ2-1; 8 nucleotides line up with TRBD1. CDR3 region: CASSLDQGAGNEQFF. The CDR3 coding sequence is TGCGCCAGCAGCTTGGACCAGGGGGCAGGAAATGAGCAGTTCTTC.